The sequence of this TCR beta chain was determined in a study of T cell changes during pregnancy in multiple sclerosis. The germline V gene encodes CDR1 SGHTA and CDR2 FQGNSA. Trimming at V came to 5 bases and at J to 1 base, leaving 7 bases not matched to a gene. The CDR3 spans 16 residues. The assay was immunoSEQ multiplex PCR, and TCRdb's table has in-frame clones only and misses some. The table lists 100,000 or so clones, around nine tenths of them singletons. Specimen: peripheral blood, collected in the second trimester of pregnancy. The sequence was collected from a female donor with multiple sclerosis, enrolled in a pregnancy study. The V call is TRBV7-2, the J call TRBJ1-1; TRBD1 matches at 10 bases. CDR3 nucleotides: TGTGCCAGCAGCACTCGGACAGGGGGAGGGAACACTGAAGCTTTCTTT. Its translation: CASSTRTGGGNTEAFF.